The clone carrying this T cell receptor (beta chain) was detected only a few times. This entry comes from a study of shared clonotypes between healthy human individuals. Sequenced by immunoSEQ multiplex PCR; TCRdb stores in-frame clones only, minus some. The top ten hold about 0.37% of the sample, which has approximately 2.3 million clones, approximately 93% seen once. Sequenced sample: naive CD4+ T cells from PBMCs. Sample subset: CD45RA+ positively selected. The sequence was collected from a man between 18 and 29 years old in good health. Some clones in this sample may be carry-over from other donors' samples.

The CDR3 DNA follows: TGCGCCAGCAGCTTGCGAGACACTGAAGCTTTCTTT. Amino acids: CASSLRDTEAFF. The V call is TRBV5-1, the J call TRBJ1-1; unclear D gene. V was shortened by 1 base and J by 3 bases, with 4 bases between the two germline ends. Germline V gene sequence: CDR1 SGHRS, CDR2 YFSETQ. This CDR3 has 12 residues.